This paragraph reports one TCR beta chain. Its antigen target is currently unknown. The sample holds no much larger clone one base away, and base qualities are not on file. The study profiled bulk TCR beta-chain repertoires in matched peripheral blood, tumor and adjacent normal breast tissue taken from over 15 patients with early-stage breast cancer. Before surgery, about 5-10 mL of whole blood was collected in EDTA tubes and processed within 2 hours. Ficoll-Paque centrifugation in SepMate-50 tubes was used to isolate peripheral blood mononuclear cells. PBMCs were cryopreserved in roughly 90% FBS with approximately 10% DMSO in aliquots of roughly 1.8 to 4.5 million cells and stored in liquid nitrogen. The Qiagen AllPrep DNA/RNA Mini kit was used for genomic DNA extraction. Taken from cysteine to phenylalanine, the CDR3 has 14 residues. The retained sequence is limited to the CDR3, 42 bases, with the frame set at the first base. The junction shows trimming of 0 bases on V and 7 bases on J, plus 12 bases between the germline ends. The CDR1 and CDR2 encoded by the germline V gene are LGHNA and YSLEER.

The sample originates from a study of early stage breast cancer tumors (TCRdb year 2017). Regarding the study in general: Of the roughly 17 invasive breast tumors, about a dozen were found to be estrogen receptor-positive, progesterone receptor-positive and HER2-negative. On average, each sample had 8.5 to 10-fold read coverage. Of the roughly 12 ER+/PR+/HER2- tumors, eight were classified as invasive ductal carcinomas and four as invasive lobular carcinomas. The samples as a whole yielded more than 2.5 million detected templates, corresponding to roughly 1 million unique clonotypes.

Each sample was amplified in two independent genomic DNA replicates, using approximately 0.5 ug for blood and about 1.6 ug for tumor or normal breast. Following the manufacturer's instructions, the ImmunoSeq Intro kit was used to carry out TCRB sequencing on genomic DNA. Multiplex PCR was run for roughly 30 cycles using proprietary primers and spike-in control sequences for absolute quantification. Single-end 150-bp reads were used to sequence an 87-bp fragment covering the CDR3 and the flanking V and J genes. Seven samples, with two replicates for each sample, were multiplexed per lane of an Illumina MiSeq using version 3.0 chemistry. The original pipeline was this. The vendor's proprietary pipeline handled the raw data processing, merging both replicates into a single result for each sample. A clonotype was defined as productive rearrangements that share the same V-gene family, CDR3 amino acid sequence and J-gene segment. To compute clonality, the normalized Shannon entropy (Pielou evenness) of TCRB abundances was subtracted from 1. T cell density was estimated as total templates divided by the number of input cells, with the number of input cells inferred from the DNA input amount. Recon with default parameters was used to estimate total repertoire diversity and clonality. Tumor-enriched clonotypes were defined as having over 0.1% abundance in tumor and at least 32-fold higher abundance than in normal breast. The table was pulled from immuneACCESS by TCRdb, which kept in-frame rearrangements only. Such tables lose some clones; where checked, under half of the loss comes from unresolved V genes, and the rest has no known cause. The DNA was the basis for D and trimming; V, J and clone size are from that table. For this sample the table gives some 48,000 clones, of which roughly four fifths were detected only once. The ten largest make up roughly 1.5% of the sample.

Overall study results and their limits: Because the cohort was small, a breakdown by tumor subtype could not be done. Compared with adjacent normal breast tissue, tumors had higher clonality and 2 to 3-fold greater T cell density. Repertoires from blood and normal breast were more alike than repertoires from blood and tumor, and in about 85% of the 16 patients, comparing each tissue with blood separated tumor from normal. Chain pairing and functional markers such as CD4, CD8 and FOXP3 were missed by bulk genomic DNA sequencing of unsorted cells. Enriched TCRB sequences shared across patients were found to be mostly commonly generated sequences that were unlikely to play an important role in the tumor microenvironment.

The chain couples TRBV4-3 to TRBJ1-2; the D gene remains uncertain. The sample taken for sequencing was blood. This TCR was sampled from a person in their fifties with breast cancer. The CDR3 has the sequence CASSQDLRTGGYTF. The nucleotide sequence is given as TGCGCCAGCAGCCAAGATCTCAGGACGGGTGGCTACACCTTC.